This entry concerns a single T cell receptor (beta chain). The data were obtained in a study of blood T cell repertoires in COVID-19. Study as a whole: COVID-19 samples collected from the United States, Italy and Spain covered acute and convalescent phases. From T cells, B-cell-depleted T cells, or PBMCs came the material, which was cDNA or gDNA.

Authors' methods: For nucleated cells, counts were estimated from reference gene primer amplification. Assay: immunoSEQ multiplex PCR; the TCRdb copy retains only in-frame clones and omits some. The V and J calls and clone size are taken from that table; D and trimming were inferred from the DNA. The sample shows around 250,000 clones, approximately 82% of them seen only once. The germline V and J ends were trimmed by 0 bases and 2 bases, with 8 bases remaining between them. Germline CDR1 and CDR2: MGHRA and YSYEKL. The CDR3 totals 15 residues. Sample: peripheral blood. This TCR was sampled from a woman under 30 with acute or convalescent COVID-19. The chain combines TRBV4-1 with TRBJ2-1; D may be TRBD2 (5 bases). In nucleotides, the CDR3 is TGCGCCAGCAGCCAAGAGAGGGATACCTACAATGAGCAGTTCTTC. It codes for CASSQERDTYNEQFF.